This is a list of T cell receptor beta chains from one sample in a study of long-term antiretroviral therapy in people with HIV. The assay was immunoSEQ multiplex PCR, and TCRdb's table has in-frame clones only and misses some. The sample holds 35,000 or so clones, 75% to 90% seen once. The sample was unsorted PBMCs, taken 2.2 years after starting antiretroviral therapy. The receptors come from a man in his late teens or twenties with HIV. Both conserved end residues are part of each CDR3. Each record gives: clone size, V gene, D gene, J gene, CDR3 DNA, CDR3 protein. D genes are given only for firm matches. The listing skips clone size in some rows; elsewhere it reads once, few, many or a size class.

abundance: once
v_gene: TRBV7-2
d_gene: TRBD1
j_gene: TRBJ2-2
CDR3nt: TGTGCCAGCAGCCAAGGGATGGTCAGGGGGCTCTCCGGGGAGCTGTTTTTT
CDR3aa: CASSQGMVRGLSGELFF

abundance: -
v_gene: TRBV2
d_gene: -
j_gene: TRBJ1-1
CDR3nt: TGTGCCAGTAACCAGGGGATGAACACTGAAGCTTTCTTT
CDR3aa: CASNQGMNTEAFF

abundance: -
v_gene: TRBV7-3
d_gene: TRBD1
j_gene: TRBJ2-2
CDR3nt: TGTGCCAGCAGCGTCCTCAGGGGGACCGGGGAGCTGTTTTTT
CDR3aa: CASSVLRGTGELFF

abundance: -
v_gene: TRBV5-4
d_gene: -
j_gene: TRBJ1-1
CDR3nt: TGTGCCAGCAGCCAGCCGGGACACATGGTTTGGGGCCCGACGAACACTGAAGCTTTCTTT
CDR3aa: CASSQPGHMVWGPTNTEAFF

abundance: -
v_gene: TRBV29-1
d_gene: TRBD2
j_gene: TRBJ2-7
CDR3nt: TGCAGCGTTACGGGACTAGCGGACCTCTACGAGCAGTACTTC
CDR3aa: CSVTGLADLYEQYF

abundance: -
v_gene: TRBV6-1
d_gene: -
j_gene: TRBJ1-4
CDR3nt: TGTGCCAGCAGTGAAGGGAGGGGGGGGGCTAATGAAAAACTGTTTTTT
CDR3aa: CASSEGRGGANEKLFF

abundance: -
v_gene: TRBV11-2
d_gene: -
j_gene: TRBJ1-1
CDR3nt: TGTGCCAGCAGCTTCGCGGGGGGGTTACGGAACACTGAAGCTTTCTTT
CDR3aa: CASSFAGGLRNTEAFF

abundance: -
v_gene: TRBV9
d_gene: TRBD1
j_gene: TRBJ1-2
CDR3nt: TGTGCCAGCAGCGGCTCCGGGACAGGGACCCCCTATGGCTACACCTTC
CDR3aa: CASSGSGTGTPYGYTF

abundance: few
v_gene: TRBV6-5
d_gene: -
j_gene: TRBJ1-2
CDR3nt: TGTGCCAGCAGTTTACAGGGTCGTGGCTACACCTTC
CDR3aa: CASSLQGRGYTF

abundance: -
v_gene: TRBV27
d_gene: TRBD2
j_gene: TRBJ2-1
CDR3nt: TGTGCCAGCAGTTTAGCGGGGGGCCCCAATGAGCAGTTCTTC
CDR3aa: CASSLAGGPNEQFF

abundance: -
v_gene: TRBV30
d_gene: -
j_gene: TRBJ2-1
CDR3nt: TGTGCCTGGAGTATCACAGGGACGAGTGAGCAGTTCTTC
CDR3aa: CAWSITGTSEQFF

abundance: few
v_gene: TRBV19
d_gene: TRBD1
j_gene: TRBJ2-2
CDR3nt: TGTGCCAATCTCGGGACAGGGAGCAACACCGGGGAGCTGTTTTTT
CDR3aa: CANLGTGSNTGELFF

abundance: few
v_gene: TRBV2
d_gene: -
j_gene: TRBJ1-5
CDR3nt: TGTGCCAGCAATGCCGCATACCGTCAGCCCCAGCATTTT
CDR3aa: CASNAAYRQPQHF

abundance: -
v_gene: TRBV19
d_gene: -
j_gene: TRBJ1-5
CDR3nt: TGTGCCAGTAGTCCGGGCGGGGGGATTGGGCGCAATCAGCCCCAGCATTTT
CDR3aa: CASSPGGGIGRNQPQHF

abundance: -
v_gene: TRBV7-2
d_gene: -
j_gene: TRBJ1-5
CDR3nt: TGTGCCAGCAGCGCGGGGGTCTTTAGCAATCAGCCCCAGCATTTT
CDR3aa: CASSAGVFSNQPQHF

abundance: -
v_gene: TRBV27
d_gene: -
j_gene: TRBJ2-7
CDR3nt: TGTGCCAGCGCCCTGGGGGGATTACTTGGTGAGCAGTACTTC
CDR3aa: CASALGGLLGEQYF

abundance: -
v_gene: TRBV9
d_gene: -
j_gene: TRBJ1-1
CDR3nt: TGTGCCAGCAGCGCCTCCTTACGGACTGAAGCTTTCTTT
CDR3aa: CASSASLRTEAFF

abundance: -
v_gene: TRBV4-1
d_gene: -
j_gene: TRBJ2-7
CDR3nt: TGCGCCAGCAGCCAAGACCCGGGACGGACCTACGAGCAGTACTTC
CDR3aa: CASSQDPGRTYEQYF

abundance: -
v_gene: TRBV27
d_gene: TRBD2
j_gene: TRBJ2-7
CDR3nt: TGTGCCAGCAGTTCGAGGGTAGCGGGGGAACTTTACGAGCAGTACTTC
CDR3aa: CASSSRVAGELYEQYF

abundance: -
v_gene: TRBV18
d_gene: -
j_gene: TRBJ1-1
CDR3nt: TGTGCCAGCTCACCACCAGGACAGTTAAGGACTAACACTGAAGCTTTCTTT
CDR3aa: CASSPPGQLRTNTEAFF

abundance: -
v_gene: TRBV7-8
d_gene: TRBD1
j_gene: TRBJ2-7
CDR3nt: TGTGCCAGCAGCTTCAGGACAGGGACCTACGAGCAGTACTTC
CDR3aa: CASSFRTGTYEQYF

abundance: -
v_gene: TRBV30
d_gene: TRBD1
j_gene: TRBJ2-2
CDR3nt: TGTGCCTGGAGTGTACCCGGGACAGTTGGCGGGGAGCTGTTTTTT
CDR3aa: CAWSVPGTVGGELFF

abundance: -
v_gene: TRBV6-6
d_gene: -
j_gene: TRBJ2-3
CDR3nt: TGTGCCAGCAGTCCTTCGGTCCAGGGAGATACGCAGTATTTT
CDR3aa: CASSPSVQGDTQYF